The T cell receptor beta chain under discussion was sequenced for a study of cytomegalovirus exposure and HLA in healthy donors. CDR1 and CDR2 (germline): SGHRS, YFSETQ. The junction had 6 bases not matched to a gene; V was cut back by 2 bases and J by 1 base. The CDR3 sequence is 16 residues long. An approximately 120-subject validation cohort, separate from the approximately 720-subject first cohort, supplied the donors. Measured with immunoSEQ multiplex PCR; TCRdb has only the in-frame clones, and not every one. The sample lists about 130,000 clones; under 90% were seen once. This clone was detected once.

The sequencing sample was made of PBMCs. This rearrangement joins TRBV5-1 to TRBJ2-1, with TRBD1 identical over 7 bases. The source is a young woman in good health and CMV-seronegative. The CDR3, as DNA: TGCGCCAGCAGCTTCGACGACAGGGATTCCTACAATGAGCAGTTCTTC. Its protein is CASSFDDRDSYNEQFF.